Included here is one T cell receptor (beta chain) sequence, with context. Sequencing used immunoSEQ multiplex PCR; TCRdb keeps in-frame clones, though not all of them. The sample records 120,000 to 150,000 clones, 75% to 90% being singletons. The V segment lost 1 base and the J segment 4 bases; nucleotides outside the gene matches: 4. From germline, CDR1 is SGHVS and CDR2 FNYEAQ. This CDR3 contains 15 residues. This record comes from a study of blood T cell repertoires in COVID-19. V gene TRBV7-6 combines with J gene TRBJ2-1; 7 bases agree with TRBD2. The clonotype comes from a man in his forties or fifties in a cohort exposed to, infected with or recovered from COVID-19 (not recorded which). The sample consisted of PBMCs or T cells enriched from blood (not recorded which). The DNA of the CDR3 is TGTGCCAGCAGCTTAGGGGGACTAAGTTACAATGAGCAGTTCTTC. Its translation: CASSLGGLSYNEQFF.